These T cell receptor beta chains were read from a single sample in a study of blood T cell repertoires in COVID-19. Clones were sequenced by immunoSEQ multiplex PCR, and TCRdb holds only the in-frame ones, with some missing. The data hold around 200,000 clones, with roughly four fifths observed a single time. Sequenced: PBMCs or T cells enriched from blood (not recorded which). All receptors come from a man aged 40-50 years who had recovered from COVID-19. Both conserved end residues are part of each CDR3. D genes are given only for firm matches. Size values are once, few and many counts, or a class for expanded clones, and some rows have none.

V gene,clone size,D gene,J gene,CDR3 DNA,CDR3 protein
TRBV6-2/TRBV6-3,once,NA,TRBJ2-7,TGTGCCAGCACCCCTTTCGCCTATCTTAACTACGAGCAGTACTTC,CASTPFAYLNYEQYF
TRBV29-1,NA,NA,TRBJ1-4,TGCAGCGTACGAGACAGTGATAATGAAAAACTGTTTTTT,CSVRDSDNEKLFF
TRBV5-1,NA,NA,TRBJ2-1,TGCGCCAGCAGCTTGTTGGGACTGGACAACAATGAGCAGTTCTTC,CASSLLGLDNNEQFF
TRBV5-1,few,NA,TRBJ1-6,TGCGCCAGCAGCTCTGGGCCCACTTCACCCCTCCACTTT,CASSSGPTSPLHF
TRBV4-2,NA,TRBD1,TRBJ2-4,TGTGCCAGCAGCCACCCGGGACAGATAGCCAAAAACATTCAGTACTTC,CASSHPGQIAKNIQYF
TRBV2,NA,NA,TRBJ1-5,TGTGCCAGCAGGGAGGGACCGCGCAATCAGCCCCAGCATTTT,CASREGPRNQPQHF
TRBV29-1,NA,TRBD1,TRBJ1-2,TGCAGCGTTCTACCGCAGTTGACAGGGGTAGGCTACACCTTC,CSVLPQLTGVGYTF
TRBV5-8,NA,NA,TRBJ2-1,TGTGCCAGCAGCTTGACGGAGTACAATGAGCAGTTCTTC,CASSLTEYNEQFF
TRBV2,once,NA,TRBJ1-1,TGTGCCAGCAGGAGGCGAGGACAGCAGAACACTGAAGCTTTCTTT,CASRRRGQQNTEAFF
TRBV6-1,NA,TRBD1,TRBJ2-7,TGTGCCAGCAGTGACGGGACAGGGCCCTACGAGCAGTACTTC,CASSDGTGPYEQYF
TRBV7-8,NA,NA,TRBJ2-2,TGTGCCAGCAGCCCTGACATAGAACTCCCCTCACCCGGGGAGCTGTTTTTT,CASSPDIELPSPGELFF
TRBV6-5,NA,NA,TRBJ1-6,TGTGCCAGCAGTTATAGGGGGGGTTCACCCCTCCACTTT,CASSYRGGSPLHF
TRBV6-5,NA,NA,TRBJ1-2,TGTGCCAGCAGTTACACCTGGGGCAATGGCTACACCTTC,CASSYTWGNGYTF
TRBV7-9,few,TRBD1,TRBJ1-1,TGTGCCAGCAGTTCAACAGGGGGCATGGCTGAAGCTTTCTTT,CASSSTGGMAEAFF
TRBV18,NA,TRBD2,TRBJ2-7,TGTGCCAGTCTCAGAACGTCGGGGGGGGTCTACGAGCAGTACTTC,CASLRTSGGVYEQYF
TRBV10-3,once,NA,TRBJ1-5,TGTGCCATCTCTCAGGGGAATCAGCCCCAGCATTTT,CAISQGNQPQHF
TRBV5-6,NA,NA,TRBJ1-2,TGTGCCAGCAGCATACAGGGTATCGACGGCTACACCTTC,CASSIQGIDGYTF
TRBV7-9,NA,NA,TRBJ2-2,TGTGCCAGCAGCTTAATTGCGGCTACCACCGGGGAGCTGTTTTTT,CASSLIAATTGELFF
TRBV6-5,NA,NA,TRBJ2-3,TGTGCCAGCAGCTTACAGCGCACAGATACGCAGTATTTT,CASSLQRTDTQYF
TRBV3-1/TRBV3-2,NA,NA,TRBJ1-5,TGTGCCAGCAGCCAAGGTTACGGACAGAACAGCAATCAGCCCCAGCATTTT,CASSQGYGQNSNQPQHF
TRBV30,few,TRBD1,TRBJ1-5,TGTGCCTGGAGTACGACAGGGAATCAGCCCCAGCATTTT,CAWSTTGNQPQHF
TRBV19,NA,TRBD1,TRBJ1-1,TGTGCCAGTAGTTTTACAGGGGGGGTCACTGAAGCTTTCTTT,CASSFTGGVTEAFF
TRBV4-1,NA,TRBD1,TRBJ1-5,TGCGCCAGCAGCCGGGACAGGGCTCAGCCCCAGCATTTT,CASSRDRAQPQHF
TRBV23-1,NA,TRBD2,TRBJ2-3,TGCGCCAGCAGTCAGCTATTAGCGGGAGAACCCGATACGCAGTATTTT,CASSQLLAGEPDTQYF
TRBV6-5,NA,TRBD1,TRBJ2-5,TGTGCCAGCAGTAAGGGGACAGGGGTAGGGGAGACCCAGTACTTC,CASSKGTGVGETQYF
TRBV5-1,NA,NA,TRBJ1-4,TGCGCCAGCAGCTCTAAGGGACAAGCAACAACTAATGAAAAACTGTTTTTT,CASSSKGQATTNEKLFF
TRBV5-1,once,TRBD2,TRBJ2-1,TGCGCCAGCAGCTCCAGCGGGAGGGCCAAGTCCTACAATGAGCAGTTCTTC,CASSSSGRAKSYNEQFF
TRBV29-1,NA,TRBD1,TRBJ1-2,TGCAGCGTTGTCTGGCAGGGGGCGGGCGGCTACACCTTC,CSVVWQGAGGYTF
TRBV6-1,NA,NA,TRBJ1-2,TGTGCCAGCAGTGAAGCGGGAGGGGCAGGAGGCTACACCTTC,CASSEAGGAGGYTF
TRBV5-6,once,NA,TRBJ2-7,TGTGCCAGCAGCTTCGCGAGCTACGAGCAGTACTTC,CASSFASYEQYF
TRBV19,NA,NA,TRBJ2-7,TGTGCCAGTAGTACCGAACTAGAGTACGAGCAGTACTTC,CASSTELEYEQYF
TRBV7-9,few,TRBD1,TRBJ1-2,TGTGCCAGCAGCTCCTTGACAGGGAAGAGCTACACCTTC,CASSSLTGKSYTF
TRBV3-1/TRBV3-2,NA,NA,TRBJ1-3,TGTGCCAGCAGTTTCAAGGGGCTTTCTGGAAACACCATATATTTT,CASSFKGLSGNTIYF
TRBV9,few,NA,TRBJ2-4,TGTGCCAGCAGCGGAGCGGCCAAAAACATTCAGTACTTC,CASSGAAKNIQYF
TRBV7-2,NA,TRBD1,TRBJ1-3,TGTGCCAGCAGCTCCGTAGGGGGCAGTGGAAACACCATATATTTT,CASSSVGGSGNTIYF
TRBV11-2,NA,TRBD2,TRBJ2-2,TGTGCCAGCAGCTTTTCCGCGAGTAGCGGGGCCACCGGGGAGCTGTTTTTT,CASSFSASSGATGELFF
TRBV5-6,few,NA,TRBJ1-1,TGTGCCAGCACCAGGCGGGGGGCGGTAGGTGAAGCTTTCTTT,CASTRRGAVGEAFF
TRBV30,NA,TRBD2,TRBJ2-1,TGTGCCTGTAGGGATTGGAGCGGGGGGGCAGGGGATGAGCAGTTCTTC,CACRDWSGGAGDEQFF
TRBV2,NA,NA,TRBJ2-3,TGTGCCAGCTCGTCGCAAGGGGGAAGCACAGATACGCAGTATTTT,CASSSQGGSTDTQYF
TRBV5-4,few,TRBD2,TRBJ2-3,TGTGCCAGCAGCGTCTTAGCGGGGGGCAACACAGATACGCAGTATTTT,CASSVLAGGNTDTQYF
TRBV5-1,NA,NA,TRBJ1-3,TGCGCCAGCCGCCATTCCGGGGGAGAAAACACCATATATTTT,CASRHSGGENTIYF
TRBV7-8,many,NA,TRBJ2-7,TGTGCCAGCAGTCTACAGGGAGCCCCCTACGAGCAGTACTTC,CASSLQGAPYEQYF
TRBV19,NA,TRBD1,TRBJ2-7,TGTGCCAGTAGCAGGGACAGGGGGACCTCCACCGGGCAGTACTTC,CASSRDRGTSTGQYF
TRBV6-5,few,NA,TRBJ1-1,TGTGCCAGCAGTTACGGGGGGAAGGCTTTCTTT,CASSYGGKAFF
TRBV7-8,NA,NA,TRBJ2-7,TGTGCCAGCAGCCCGTCCAGCGGTACCACTGACTACGAGCAGTACTTC,CASSPSSGTTDYEQYF
TRBV4-1,NA,NA,TRBJ1-2,TGCGCCAGCAGCCAAGGGGGGGGCCGGGTAAATGGCTACACCTTC,CASSQGGGRVNGYTF
TRBV5-1,NA,TRBD1,TRBJ2-1,TGCGCCAGCAGCGGTACGGACAGGGGTGAGCAGTTCTTC,CASSGTDRGEQFF
TRBV20-1,NA,TRBD2,TRBJ2-1,TGCAGTGCTACTGATATCACTTCGGGGGGTAGTATCTACAATGAGCAGTTCTTC,CSATDITSGGSIYNEQFF
TRBV5-1,NA,NA,TRBJ2-3,TGCGCCAGCAGCTTGCGGGCAGGGGGGACAGATACGCAGTATTTT,CASSLRAGGTDTQYF
TRBV5-1,NA,TRBD2,TRBJ2-1,TGCGCCAGCAATTCCCGCGGGGGGCGGTACAATGAGCAGTTCTTC,CASNSRGGRYNEQFF
TRBV28,NA,TRBD1,TRBJ1-2,TGTGCCAGCCACAGGGGGATTCTCTATGGCTACACCTTC,CASHRGILYGYTF
TRBV7-9,NA,TRBD1,TRBJ1-2,TGTGCCAGCAGCCCCAGAGACAGGGGAATCGATGGCTACACCTTC,CASSPRDRGIDGYTF